The 12 T cell receptor beta chains listed next were all sequenced from one sample in a study of CD8 T cells in Susac syndrome. Random hexamers served to reverse transcribe roughly 0.45 to 1 ug RNA. TCRdb re-called the immunoSEQ multiplex PCR reads through MiXCR, storing one row per CDR3 protein. The sample has fewer than 350,000 distinct CDR3 sequences, 70% to 90% seen once. Sequencing was done on a sample of CD8+ T cells from PBMCs. Every receptor here comes from a human donor with multiple sclerosis.

The chain has TRBV27 and TRBJ2-7; 12 nucleotides line up with TRBD2. This CDR3 has 16 amino acids. Trimming took 1 base from V and 6 from J; bases not matched to a gene: 7. In germline, CDR1 is MNHEY, CDR2 SMNVEV (reference sequence). Written as DNA, the CDR3 is TGTGCCAGCAGTTTATTGACTAGCGGGAGTTTAAGCGAGCAGTACTTC. Protein sequence: CASSLLTSGSLSEQYF.

This clonotype was observed once. The chain joins TRBV19 to TRBJ2-2; 11 bases match TRBD2. The CDR3 runs 17 residues. CDR1 is LNHDA, CDR2 SQIVND, per germline (reference sequence). After removal of 1 base from V and 0 bases from J, the junction contained 1 base not matched to a gene. The CDR3 sequence: CASSIASGGPNTGELFF. CDR3 DNA sequence: TGTGCCAGTAGTATAGCTAGCGGGGGGCCGAACACCGGGGAGCTGTTTTTT.

The V gene is TRBV28, the J gene TRBJ2-1, with a tentative D call TRBD2 (5 bases). Between the trimmed V and J ends, which lost 7 bases and 4 bases, there was a span of 11 bases. From germline, CDR1 is MDHEN and CDR2 SYDVKM. The CDR3 totals 13 residues. The CDR3 DNA is TGTGCCAGCATGGGAGCCTCATACAATGAGCAGTTCTTC. The encoded protein is CASMGASYNEQFF.

The rearrangement links TRBV28 to TRBJ1-1; unclear D gene. V lost 1 base and J lost 3, with 12 bases in between. The CDR3 has 15 amino acids. Germline assignment: CDR1 MDHEN and CDR2 SYDVKM. The CDR3 DNA follows: TGTGCCAGCAGTTTATCCACGGTGGGTGACACTGAAGCTTTCTTT. Translated, it gives CASSLSTVGDTEAFF.

The V call is TRBV13, the J call TRBJ2-1; D gene unclear. There are 14 residues in the CDR3. V shed 5 bases and J shed 6 bases, with 14 bases lying between them. Per germline, CDR1 PRHDT and CDR2 FYEKMQ (reference sequence). This chain's CDR3 is CASSSLAVGNEQFF. The CDR3 DNA reads TGTGCCAGCAGCAGTCTGGCGGTCGGCAATGAGCAGTTCTTC.

This clonotype was detected a few times. The CDR3: CASSQSGAAYEQYF. Here the CDR3 DNA reads TGCGCCAGCAGCCAGTCAGGGGCAGCGTACGAGCAGTACTTC. J is TRBJ2-7 and V is TRBV4-1, with D maybe TRBD1 (6 bases). From germline, CDR1 is MGHRA and CDR2 YSYEKL. The CDR3 is 14 residues long. V was shortened by 3 bases and J by 4 bases, with 13 bases between the two germline ends.

This clonotype was observed a handful of times. The chain employs TRBV11-2 and TRBJ1-1; no reliable D call. The CDR3 extends over 16 amino acids. Germline lookup yields CDR1 SGHAT and CDR2 FQNNGV. Between the trimmed V and J ends, which lost 0 bases and 0 bases, there was a span of 11 bases. Here the CDR3 DNA reads TGTGCCAGCAGCTTAGATTCATACGGGGTGAACACTGAAGCTTTCTTT. The encoded protein is CASSLDSYGVNTEAFF.

The rearrangement joins TRBV5-6 to TRBJ2-3, with 12 bases matching TRBD2. CDR1 and CDR2 (germline): SGHDT, YYEEEE. Unmatched junction bases numbered 8, after V lost 4 bases and J lost 2 bases. The CDR3 has 17 amino acids. CDR3 nucleotides: TGTGCCAGCAGCCCTGGGGCTAGCGGGAGGGCCACAGATACGCAGTATTTT. This translates into CASSPGASGRATDTQYF.

J is TRBJ2-5 and V is TRBV27, with 9 nucleotides matching TRBD2. This CDR3 region has 14 residues. In germline, CDR1 is MNHEY, CDR2 SMNVEV (reference sequence). The V gene end was trimmed by 5 bases and the J gene end by 3 bases; junction bases not matched to a gene: 4. As DNA, the CDR3 is TGTGCCAGCAGTCCCGGGACTAGCAAAGAGACCCAGTACTTC. Amino acid sequence: CASSPGTSKETQYF.

This chain joins TRBV9 and TRBJ2-3; D might be TRBD2 (6 bases). From germline, CDR1 is SGDLS and CDR2 YYNGEE. The CDR3 runs 16 residues. V was clipped by 4 bases and J by 2 bases, with 17 bases between them. The CDR3 nucleotides are TGTGCCAGCAGCTCCCCCCCCAGGGACTCCACAGATACGCAGTATTTT. Translated: CASSSPPRDSTDTQYF.

The chain joins TRBV12-3 or TRBV12-4 to TRBJ2-7, with D hard to call. This CDR3 contains 12 residues. Trimming took 7 bases from V and 1 from J, leaving 8 bases between them. The CDR3 loop is CASTFGSYEQYF. CDR3 in DNA: TGTGCCAGCACCTTCGGGTCCTACGAGCAGTACTTC.

The chain recombines TRBV4-1 with TRBJ2-1, with 7 positions matching TRBD2. V shed 0 bases, J shed 12 bases, and the junction held 8 bases outside the gene matches. The germline V gene has CDR1 MGHRA and CDR2 YSYEKL. This CDR3 has 14 amino acids. The CDR3 protein is CASSQETSRLGQFF. The CDR3 DNA is TGCGCCAGCAGCCAAGAGACTAGCCGACTAGGGCAGTTCTTC.